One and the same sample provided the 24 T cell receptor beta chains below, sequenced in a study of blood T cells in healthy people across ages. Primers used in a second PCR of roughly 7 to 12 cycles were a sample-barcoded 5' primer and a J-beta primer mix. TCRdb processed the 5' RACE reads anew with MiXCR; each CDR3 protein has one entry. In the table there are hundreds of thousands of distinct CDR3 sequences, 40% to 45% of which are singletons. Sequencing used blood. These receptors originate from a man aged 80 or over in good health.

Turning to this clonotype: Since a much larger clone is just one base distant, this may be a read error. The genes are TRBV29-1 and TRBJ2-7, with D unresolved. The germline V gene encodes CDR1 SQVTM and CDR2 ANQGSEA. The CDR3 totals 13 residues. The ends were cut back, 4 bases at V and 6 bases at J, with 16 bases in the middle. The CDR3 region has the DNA TGCAGCGTTGGGTTCACAGTGGTAGGCGAGCAGTACTTC. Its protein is CSVGFTVVGEQYF.

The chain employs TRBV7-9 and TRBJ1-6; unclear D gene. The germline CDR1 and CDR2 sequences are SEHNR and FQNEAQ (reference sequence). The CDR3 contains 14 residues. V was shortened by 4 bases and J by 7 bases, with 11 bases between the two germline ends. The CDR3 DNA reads TGTGCCAGCAGCTCCCCGCAGGTCAATTCACCCCTCCACTTT. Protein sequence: CASSSPQVNSPLHF. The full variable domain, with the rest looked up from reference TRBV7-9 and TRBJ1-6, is DTGVSQNPRHKITKRGQNVTFRCDPISEHNRLYWYRQTLGQGPEFLTYFQNEAQLEKSRLLSDRFSAERPKGSFSTLEIQRTEQGDSAMYLCASSSPQVNSPLHFGNGTRLTVT.

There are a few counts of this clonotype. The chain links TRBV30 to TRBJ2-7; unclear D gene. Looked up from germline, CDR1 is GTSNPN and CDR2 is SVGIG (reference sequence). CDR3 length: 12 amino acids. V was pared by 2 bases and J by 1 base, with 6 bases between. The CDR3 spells CAWSSTSYEQYF. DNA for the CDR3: TGTGCCTGGAGTTCGACATCCTACGAGCAGTACTTC. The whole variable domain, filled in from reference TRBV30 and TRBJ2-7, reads SQTIHQWPATLVQPVGSPLSLECTVEGTSNPNLYWYRQAAGRGLQLLFYSVGIGQISSEVPQNLSASRPQDRQFILSSKKLLLSDSGFYLCAWSSTSYEQYFGPGTRLTVT.

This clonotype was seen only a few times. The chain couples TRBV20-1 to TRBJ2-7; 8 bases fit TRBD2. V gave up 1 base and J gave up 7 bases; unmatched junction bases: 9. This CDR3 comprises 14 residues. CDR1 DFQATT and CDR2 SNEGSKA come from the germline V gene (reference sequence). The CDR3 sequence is CSARAGLEPFEQYF. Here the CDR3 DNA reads TGCAGTGCTAGAGCGGGACTAGAACCCTTTGAGCAGTACTTC.

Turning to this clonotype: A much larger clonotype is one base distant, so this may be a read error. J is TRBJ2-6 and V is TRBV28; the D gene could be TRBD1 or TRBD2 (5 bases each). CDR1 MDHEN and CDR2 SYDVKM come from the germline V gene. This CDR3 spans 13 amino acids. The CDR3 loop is CASSTSGGNVLTF. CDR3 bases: TGTGCCAGCAGTACATCTGGGGGCAACGTCCTGACTTTC.

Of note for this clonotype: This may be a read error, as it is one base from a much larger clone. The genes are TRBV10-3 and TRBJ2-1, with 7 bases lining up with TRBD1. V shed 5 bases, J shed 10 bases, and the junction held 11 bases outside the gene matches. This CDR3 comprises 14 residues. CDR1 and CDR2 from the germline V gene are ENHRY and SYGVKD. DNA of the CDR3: TGTGCCATCAGTCCGGGACAGACGTTGAACGAGCAGTTCTTC. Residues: CAISPGQTLNEQFF.

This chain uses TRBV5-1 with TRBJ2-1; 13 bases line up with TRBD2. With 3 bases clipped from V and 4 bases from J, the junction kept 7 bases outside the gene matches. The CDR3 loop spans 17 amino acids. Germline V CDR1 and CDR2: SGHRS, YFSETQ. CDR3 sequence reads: CASSSARTSGGYNEQFF. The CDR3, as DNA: TGCGCCAGCAGCTCCGCCCGGACTAGCGGGGGATACAATGAGCAGTTCTTC.

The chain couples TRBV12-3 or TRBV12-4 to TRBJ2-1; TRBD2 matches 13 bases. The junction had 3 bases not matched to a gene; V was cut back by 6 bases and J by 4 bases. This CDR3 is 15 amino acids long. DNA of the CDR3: TGTGCCAGCAGATCGGGACTAGCGGGATACAATGAGCAGTTCTTC. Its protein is CASRSGLAGYNEQFF.

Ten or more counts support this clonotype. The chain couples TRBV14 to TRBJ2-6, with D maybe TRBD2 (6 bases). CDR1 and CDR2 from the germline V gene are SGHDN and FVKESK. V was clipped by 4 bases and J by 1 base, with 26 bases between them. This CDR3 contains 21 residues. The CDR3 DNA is TGTGCCAGCAGCCCAACCGGGATCTCGAGACGGGGGTCTTCTGGGGCCAACGTCCTGACTTTC. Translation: CASSPTGISRRGSSGANVLTF.

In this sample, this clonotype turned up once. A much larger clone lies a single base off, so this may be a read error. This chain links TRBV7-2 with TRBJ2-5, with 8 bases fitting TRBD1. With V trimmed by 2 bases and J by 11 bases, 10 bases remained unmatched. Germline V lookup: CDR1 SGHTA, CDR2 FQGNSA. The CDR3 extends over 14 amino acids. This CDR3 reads CASSLQGAQSEQYF. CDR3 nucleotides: TGTGCCAGCAGCTTACAGGGGGCGCAAAGTGAGCAGTACTTC.

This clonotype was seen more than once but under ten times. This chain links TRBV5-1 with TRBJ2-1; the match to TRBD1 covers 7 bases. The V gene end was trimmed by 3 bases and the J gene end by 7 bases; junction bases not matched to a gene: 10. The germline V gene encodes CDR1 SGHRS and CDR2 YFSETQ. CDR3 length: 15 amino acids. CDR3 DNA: TGCGCCAGCAGCTCCAGACAGGGAACAGGGAATGAGCAGTTCTTC. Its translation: CASSSRQGTGNEQFF.

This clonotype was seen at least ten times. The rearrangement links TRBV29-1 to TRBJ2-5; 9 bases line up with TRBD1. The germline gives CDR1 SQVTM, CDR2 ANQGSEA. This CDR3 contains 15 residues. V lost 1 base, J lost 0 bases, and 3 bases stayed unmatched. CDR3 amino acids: CSVEARDRDQETQYF. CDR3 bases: TGCAGCGTTGAAGCTAGGGACAGGGACCAAGAGACCCAGTACTTC. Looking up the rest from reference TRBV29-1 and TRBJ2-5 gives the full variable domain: SAVISQKPSRDICQRGTSLTIQCQVDSQVTMMFWYRQQPGQSLTLIATANQGSEATYESGFVIDKFPISRPNLTFSTLTVSNMSPEDSSIYLCSVEARDRDQETQYFGPGTRLLVL.

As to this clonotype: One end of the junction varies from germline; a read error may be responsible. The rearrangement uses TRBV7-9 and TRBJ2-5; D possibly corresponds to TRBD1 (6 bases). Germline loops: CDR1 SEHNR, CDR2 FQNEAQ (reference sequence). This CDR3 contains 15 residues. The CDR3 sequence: CANSPVGDTRETQYF. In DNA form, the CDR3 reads TGTGCCAACAGCCCCGTCGGGGACACCAGAGAGACCCAGTACTTC.

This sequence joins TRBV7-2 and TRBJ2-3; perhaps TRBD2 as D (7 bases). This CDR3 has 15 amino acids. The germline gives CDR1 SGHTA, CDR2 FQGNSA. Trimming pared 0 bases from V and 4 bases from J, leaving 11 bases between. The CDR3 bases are TGTGCCAGCAGCTTAGCGGCGGGGGCCGCAGATACGCAGTATTTT. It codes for CASSLAAGAADTQYF.

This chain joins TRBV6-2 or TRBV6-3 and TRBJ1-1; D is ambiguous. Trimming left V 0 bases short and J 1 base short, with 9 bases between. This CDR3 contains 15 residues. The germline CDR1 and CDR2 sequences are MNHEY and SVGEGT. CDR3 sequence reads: CASSYSRRENTEAFF. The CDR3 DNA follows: TGTGCCAGCAGTTACTCGAGAAGGGAGAACACTGAAGCTTTCTTT.

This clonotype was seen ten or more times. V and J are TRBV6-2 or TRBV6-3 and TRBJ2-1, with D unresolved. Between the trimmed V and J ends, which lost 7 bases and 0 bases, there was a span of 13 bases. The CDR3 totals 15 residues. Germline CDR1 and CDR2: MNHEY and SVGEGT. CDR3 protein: CASMDLGSSYNEQFF. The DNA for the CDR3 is TGTGCCAGCATGGATTTGGGAAGCTCCTACAATGAGCAGTTCTTC.

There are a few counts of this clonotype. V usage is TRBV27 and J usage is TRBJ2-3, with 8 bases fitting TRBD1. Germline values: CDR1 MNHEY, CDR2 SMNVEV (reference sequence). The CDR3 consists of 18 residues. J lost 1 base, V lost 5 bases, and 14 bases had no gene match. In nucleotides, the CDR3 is TGTGCCAGCAGTCGGCTGCCGGACAGGGTGACACGCACAGATACGCAGTATTTT. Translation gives CASSRLPDRVTRTDTQYF.

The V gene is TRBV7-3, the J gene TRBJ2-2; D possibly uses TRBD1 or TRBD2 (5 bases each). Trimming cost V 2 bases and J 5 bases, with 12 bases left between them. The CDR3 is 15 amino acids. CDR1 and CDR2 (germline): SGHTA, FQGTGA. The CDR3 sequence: CASSLALGVTGELFF. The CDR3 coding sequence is TGTGCCAGCAGCTTAGCACTAGGGGTAACCGGGGAGCTGTTTTTT.

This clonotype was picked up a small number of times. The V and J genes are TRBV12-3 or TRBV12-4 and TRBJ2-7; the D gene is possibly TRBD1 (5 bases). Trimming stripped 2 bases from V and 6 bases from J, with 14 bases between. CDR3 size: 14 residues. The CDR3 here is CASSLRSGPAEQYF. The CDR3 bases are TGTGCCAGCAGTTTAAGATCAGGGCCGGCCGAGCAGTACTTC.

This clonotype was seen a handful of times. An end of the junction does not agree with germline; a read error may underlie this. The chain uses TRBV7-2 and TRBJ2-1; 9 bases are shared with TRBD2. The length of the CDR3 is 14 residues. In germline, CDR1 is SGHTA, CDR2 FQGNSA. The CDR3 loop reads CASSLAGRQETQFF. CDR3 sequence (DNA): TGTGCCAGCAGCCTAGCGGGGCGGCAAGAGACCCAGTTCTTC.

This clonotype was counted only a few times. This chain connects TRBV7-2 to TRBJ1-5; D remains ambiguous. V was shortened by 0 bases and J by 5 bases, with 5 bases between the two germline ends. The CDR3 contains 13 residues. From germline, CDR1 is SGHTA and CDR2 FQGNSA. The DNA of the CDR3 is TGTGCCAGCAGCTTAGCCTTCGATCAGCCCCAGCATTTT. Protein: CASSLAFDQPQHF. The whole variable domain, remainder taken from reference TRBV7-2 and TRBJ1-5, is GAGVSQSPSNKVTEKGKDVELRCDPISGHTALYWYRQSLGQGLEFLIYFQGNSAPDKSGLPSDRFSAERTGGSVSTLTIQRTQQEDSAVYLCASSLAFDQPQHFGDGTRLSIL.

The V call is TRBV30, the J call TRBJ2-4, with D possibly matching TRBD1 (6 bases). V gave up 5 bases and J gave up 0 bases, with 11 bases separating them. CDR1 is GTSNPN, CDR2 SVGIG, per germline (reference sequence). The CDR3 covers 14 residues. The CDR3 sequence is CAWSGQIAKNIQYF. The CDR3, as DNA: TGTGCCTGGTCAGGACAGATAGCCAAAAACATTCAGTACTTC.

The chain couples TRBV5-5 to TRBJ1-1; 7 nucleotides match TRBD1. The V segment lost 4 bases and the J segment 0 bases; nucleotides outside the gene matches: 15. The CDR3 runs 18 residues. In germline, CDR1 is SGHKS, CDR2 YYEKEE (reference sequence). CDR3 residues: CASSRGWTGSPMNTEAFF. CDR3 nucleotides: TGTGCCAGCAGCCGAGGATGGACAGGTAGCCCTATGAACACTGAAGCTTTCTTT.

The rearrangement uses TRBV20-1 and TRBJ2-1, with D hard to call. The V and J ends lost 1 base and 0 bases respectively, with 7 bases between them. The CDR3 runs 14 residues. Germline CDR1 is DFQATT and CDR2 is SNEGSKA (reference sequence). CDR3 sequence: CSARVAFSYNEQFF. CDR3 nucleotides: TGCAGTGCTAGAGTAGCATTCTCCTACAATGAGCAGTTCTTC.